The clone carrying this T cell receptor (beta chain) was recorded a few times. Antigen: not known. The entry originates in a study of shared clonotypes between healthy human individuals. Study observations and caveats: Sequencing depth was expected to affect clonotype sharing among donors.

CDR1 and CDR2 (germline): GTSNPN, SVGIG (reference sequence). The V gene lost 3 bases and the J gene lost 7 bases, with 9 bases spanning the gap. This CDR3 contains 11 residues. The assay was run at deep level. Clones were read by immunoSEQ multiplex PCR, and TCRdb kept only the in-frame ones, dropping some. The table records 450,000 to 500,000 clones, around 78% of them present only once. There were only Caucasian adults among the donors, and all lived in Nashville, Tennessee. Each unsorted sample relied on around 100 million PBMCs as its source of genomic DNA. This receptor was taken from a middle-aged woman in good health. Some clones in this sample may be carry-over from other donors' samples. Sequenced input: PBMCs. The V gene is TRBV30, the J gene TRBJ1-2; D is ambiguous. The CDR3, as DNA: TGTGCCTGGAGAGTCGGGTCTGGCTACACCTTC. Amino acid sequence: CAWRVGSGYTF.